The 22 T cell receptor beta chains below were found in one sample sequenced in a study of shared clonotypes between healthy human individuals. TCRdb's table, derived via immunoSEQ multiplex PCR, lists solely in-frame clones and lacks some. The sample consists of about 1.9 million clones, roughly 95% of them appearing once. CD45RO-negative, CCR7-positively selected cells formed the naive CD8 fraction, excluding terminally differentiated effector memory CD45RA+ cells. The sequencing sample was made of naive CD8+ T cells from PBMCs. The receptors were sampled from a man aged 18 to 29 in good health. Some clones in this sample may be carry-over from other donors' samples.

CDR3 in amino acids: CASSIWTGGVNQPQHF. CDR3 nucleotide sequence: TGTGCCAGTAGTATATGGACAGGGGGCGTCAATCAGCCCCAGCATTTT. The V gene is TRBV19, the J gene TRBJ1-5; 11 bases align to TRBD1. CDR1 and CDR2 (germline): LNHDA, SQIVND (reference sequence). This CDR3 is 16 amino acids long. Unmatched junction bases numbered 3, after V lost 2 bases and J lost 3 bases.

The V call is TRBV30, the J call TRBJ1-2, with 8 bases aligning to TRBD1. The V gene's germline CDR1 is GTSNPN and CDR2 SVGIG (reference sequence). Unmatched junction bases numbered 4, after V lost 2 bases and J lost 8 bases. CDR3 length: 12 residues. The CDR3 DNA is TGTGCCTGGAGTCCCGGGACAGGCGGCTACACCTTC. This translates into CAWSPGTGGYTF.

The chain carries TRBV27 and TRBJ2-2; TRBD2 matches at 8 bases. The CDR3 is made up of 17 amino acids. In germline, CDR1 is MNHEY, CDR2 SMNVEV (reference sequence). Germline trimming cut 5 bases from V and 3 bases from J; bases unmatched to any gene: 11. The CDR3 here is CASSPLGRAGDTGELFF. DNA for the CDR3: TGTGCCAGCAGTCCCCTCGGGCGAGCGGGAGACACCGGGGAGCTGTTTTTT.

The rearrangement links TRBV5-4 to TRBJ1-1; 8 bases line up with TRBD1. After removal of 4 bases from V and 2 bases from J, the junction contained 19 bases not matched to a gene. The CDR3 has 19 amino acids. Germline-derived CDR1 and CDR2 are SGHNT and YYREEE (reference sequence). As DNA, the CDR3 is TGTGCCAGCAGCCTTGGACTCGGGACAGGAGCTCTTTTTAACACTGAAGCTTTCTTT. It is translated as CASSLGLGTGALFNTEAFF.

The CDR3 loop reads CASSQGAGREAFF. The CDR3, as DNA: TGTGCCAGCAGCCAAGGAGCAGGCCGGGAAGCTTTCTTT. This chain connects TRBV4-2 to TRBJ1-1; D is unclear. The CDR3 length is 13 residues. The germline V gene has CDR1 LGHNA and CDR2 YNFKEQ. V dropped 1 base and J dropped 8 bases, with 11 bases sitting between them.

The V gene is TRBV9, the J gene TRBJ2-7; D may be TRBD1 (5 bases). Germline lookup yields CDR1 SGDLS and CDR2 YYNGEE. V lost 0 bases and J 0 bases, leaving 16 bases between the germline ends. CDR3 length: 17 residues. This CDR3 reads CASSVGGRDSSSYEQYF. CDR3 DNA: TGTGCCAGCAGCGTAGGTGGTCGAGACAGCAGCTCCTACGAGCAGTACTTC.

V gene TRBV20-1 combines with J gene TRBJ2-1; the D is unclear. This CDR3 is 10 amino acids long. V lost 1 base to trimming and J lost 6 bases, with 1 base between them. Germline lookup yields CDR1 DFQATT and CDR2 SNEGSKA (reference sequence). The CDR3 nucleotides read TGCAGTGCTAGAGTCAATGAGCAGTTCTTC. This codes for CSARVNEQFF.

The table lists this clone with a count of one. This sample also contains other DNA sequences that code for the same CDR3. The CDR3 DNA reads TGTGCCAGCAGCGTTGGACAGGGAGCCACCGGGGAGCTGTTTTTT. Translating it yields CASSVGQGATGELFF. The chain uses TRBV9 and TRBJ2-2; TRBD1 agrees at 8 bases. V lost 2 bases and J lost 4; bases outside the gene matches: 4. Germline CDR1 SGDLS, CDR2 YYNGEE. The CDR3 is 15 amino acids.

This clone appeared a few times. The CDR3 reads CSATTGTTSSYEQYF. The CDR3 nucleotides are TGCAGCGCTACCACCGGGACCACTTCTAGCTACGAGCAGTACTTC. The chain combines TRBV29-1 with TRBJ2-7, with D possibly being TRBD1 or TRBD2 (5 bases each). The CDR3 contains 15 residues. The germline V gene encodes CDR1 SQVTM and CDR2 ANQGSEA. Trimming pared 7 bases from V and 3 bases from J, leaving 22 bases between.

The rearrangement uses TRBV27 and TRBJ2-5; D may be TRBD1 or TRBD2 (6 bases each). The V end lost 1 base, the J end lost 4 bases, and 10 bases lay between the germline ends. This CDR3 spans 14 amino acids. Looked up from germline, CDR1 is MNHEY and CDR2 is SMNVEV (reference sequence). CDR3 region: CASSLLGGRETQYF. CDR3 bases: TGTGCCAGCAGTTTATTAGGGGGGCGAGAGACCCAGTACTTC.

A single count supports this clone. The rearrangement uses TRBV27 and TRBJ2-7; 9 bases align to TRBD1. V dropped 0 bases and J dropped 9; count of bases not matched to a gene: 12. The CDR3 is 16 amino acids. Germline CDR1 MNHEY, CDR2 SMNVEV (reference sequence). CDR3 nucleotides: TGTGCCAGCAGTTTATCGGTCGGGACAGGGTTTCCCGTGCAGTACTTC. Protein product: CASSLSVGTGFPVQYF.

The V call is TRBV5-8, the J call TRBJ2-7; D ambiguous. The CDR3 totals 15 residues. Trimming removed 4 bases at V and 4 bases at J, with 18 bases between. Looked up from germline, CDR1 is SGHTS and CDR2 is YDEGEE. CDR3 DNA sequence: TGTGCCAGCAGCCCAGTGGGTGGGTTTTGGTACGAGCAGTACTTC. Protein product: CASSPVGGFWYEQYF.

A word on this clone: Other DNA sequences in the sample encode the same CDR3. This sequence joins TRBV27 and TRBJ2-7, with 7 bases that match TRBD2. After removal of 6 bases from V and 1 base from J, the junction contained 3 bases not matched to a gene. Germline values: CDR1 MNHEY, CDR2 SMNVEV (reference sequence). The CDR3 has 13 residues. For the CDR3, the DNA is TGTGCCAGCAGCCTGGGGGGGTCCTACGAGCAGTACTTC. Protein: CASSLGGSYEQYF.

The rearrangement links TRBV19 to TRBJ2-2, with 7 bases matching TRBD2. V was clipped by 5 bases and J by 5 bases; unmatched bases: 5. CDR1 LNHDA and CDR2 SQIVND come from the germline V gene (reference sequence). The CDR3 is made up of 14 amino acids. CDR3 region: CASSWGGITGELFF. CDR3 in DNA: TGTGCCAGTAGTTGGGGAGGGATAACCGGGGAGCTGTTTTTT.

This chain connects TRBV5-1 to TRBJ1-2; a possible D gene is TRBD1 (5 bases). Looked up from germline, CDR1 is SGHRS and CDR2 is YFSETQ. Trimming took off 1 base at V and 3 bases at J, with 7 bases between the two ends. The CDR3 is made up of 13 amino acids. CDR3 nucleotides: TGCGCCAGCAGCTTGTCCAGGGACTATGGCTACACCTTC. This gives the protein CASSLSRDYGYTF.

The sample holds one count of this clone. The chain joins TRBV27 to TRBJ2-2; D unclear. The V gene lost 2 bases and the J gene lost 4 bases, with 8 bases spanning the gap. The CDR3 spans 14 residues. Germline lookup yields CDR1 MNHEY and CDR2 SMNVEV (reference sequence). The DNA for the CDR3 is TGTGCCAGCAGTTTAGGCCAGCTCACCGGGGAGCTGTTTTTT. As protein: CASSLGQLTGELFF.

This chain uses TRBV10-1 with TRBJ2-7, with 7 bases identical to TRBD1. The CDR3 spans 14 residues. The V gene end was trimmed by 0 bases and the J gene end by 2 bases; junction bases not matched to a gene: 1. The germline V gene has CDR1 WNHNN and CDR2 SYGVQD (reference sequence). In DNA, the CDR3 is TGCGCCAGCAGTGAGTCGGGACAGACCTACGAGCAGTACTTC. Translating it yields CASSESGQTYEQYF.

This rearrangement joins TRBV7-2 to TRBJ2-7; 9 positions agree with TRBD2. The V and J ends lost 2 bases and 2 bases, in that order; junction bases with no gene match: 7. The germline V gene has CDR1 SGHTA and CDR2 FQGNSA. CDR3 size: 16 residues. CDR3 DNA: TGTGCCAGCAGCTTATCGGTACTAGCGGGCACCTACGAGCAGTACTTC. This sequence encodes CASSLSVLAGTYEQYF.

V and J are TRBV11-2 and TRBJ2-1; D possibly corresponds to TRBD2 (6 bases). Per the germline V gene, CDR1 is SGHAT and CDR2 is FQNNGV. Trimming removed 5 bases at V and 1 base at J, with 15 bases between. The CDR3 loop spans 16 amino acids. CDR3 region: CASSLTTRGSYNEQFF. Written as DNA, the CDR3 is TGTGCCAGCAGCCTCACGACTAGAGGATCCTACAATGAGCAGTTCTTC.

For this clone: Within the sample, other DNA sequences also encode this same CDR3. The gene calls are TRBV15 and TRBJ2-3, with 14 positions matching TRBD2. The junction had 4 bases not matched to a gene; V was cut back by 5 bases and J by 6 bases. This CDR3 region has 15 residues. Germline CDR1 is LNHNV and CDR2 is YYDKDF (reference sequence). The CDR3 DNA is TGTGCCACCAGCTCTCGGACTAGCGGGAGGGATACGCAGTATTTT. It encodes CATSSRTSGRDTQYF.

This chain joins TRBV11-2 and TRBJ1-2; D not certain. CDR1 SGHAT and CDR2 FQNNGV come from the germline V gene. The CDR3 extends over 15 amino acids. V lost 0 bases, J lost 5 bases, and 13 bases lay in between. The CDR3 DNA reads TGTGCCAGCAGCTTAGAAGGAGATTCTATATATGGCTACACCTTC. Residues: CASSLEGDSIYGYTF.

The chain couples TRBV27 to TRBJ2-1; 10 nucleotides match TRBD2. The CDR3 covers 16 residues. CDR1 and CDR2 from the germline V gene are MNHEY and SMNVEV (reference sequence). Trimming removed 2 bases from V and 6 bases from J; junction bases left unmatched: 7. The CDR3 loop is CASSLLLAGAGNEQFF. The CDR3 region has the DNA TGTGCCAGCAGTTTACTCCTAGCGGGAGCCGGCAATGAGCAGTTCTTC.